A single sample gave rise to the 15 T cell receptor beta chains below, sequenced in a study of beta chain features in type 1 diabetes. Expressed TCRB transcripts were sequenced, since all the RNA that had been isolated was reverse transcribed. Clones were read by immunoSEQ multiplex PCR, and TCRdb kept only the in-frame ones, dropping some. Here the sample spans fewer than 650,000 clones, roughly 15% being singletons. Sequenced material: naive CD4+ T cells from blood. Source of these receptors: a man aged 18 to 29 in good health.

This clone turned up a few times. V is TRBV5-6 and J is TRBJ2-2; TRBD1 matches at 7 bases. The CDR3 covers 15 residues. Germline trimming cut 4 bases from V and 6 bases from J; bases unmatched to any gene: 9. Germline V gene sequence: CDR1 SGHDT, CDR2 YYEEEE. The CDR3 nucleotides are TGTGCCAGCAGCCCCGGGCCGACAGGGTCCGGGGAGCTGTTTTTT. Translated, it gives CASSPGPTGSGELFF.

This clone has a handful of counts. Without the conserved terminal phenylalanine or tryptophan, this CDR3 likely stems from a read error. The limits of the CDR3 on the DNA are not certain, so only TCRdb's listed CDR3 is given. The gene calls are TRBV14 and TRBJ2-4; the table assigns TRBD1, which was not confirmed against the DNA. The germline V gene has CDR1 SGHDN and CDR2 FVKESK. The CDR3 extends over 13 residues, inclusive of both ends. CDR3 loop: CASSQDQRDRPLL.

This clone has just a few counts. The chain recombines TRBV5-1 with TRBJ2-7; TRBD1 agrees at 7 bases. V gave up 0 bases and J gave up 1 base; unmatched junction bases: 4. CDR1 and CDR2 (germline): SGHRS, YFSETQ. The CDR3 runs to 15 residues. CDR3 protein: CASSLGTGRSYEQYF. The CDR3 DNA is TGCGCCAGCAGCTTGGGGACAGGCCGGTCCTACGAGCAGTACTTC.

This clone was found a few times. The CDR3 sequence: CASSSTGTAGYEQYF. As DNA, the CDR3 is TGTGCCAGCAGTTCCACCGGGACGGCAGGCTACGAGCAGTACTTC. This chain uses TRBV6-6 with TRBJ2-7; D may be TRBD1 or TRBD2 (5 bases each). V was cut by 4 bases and J by 3 bases, with 16 bases left in between. Germline CDR1 and CDR2: MNHNY and SVGAGI (reference sequence). This CDR3 is built from 15 residues.

This clone was picked up a small number of times. This sequence joins TRBV6-5 and TRBJ1-4; 8 bases map to TRBD1. The CDR3 runs 15 residues. Germline assignment: CDR1 MNHEY and CDR2 SVGAGI. J gave up 5 bases and V 5 bases, and 7 bases lay outside the gene matches. CDR3 nucleotides: TGTGCCAGCAGTCCCGGACAGGGTTGGAATGAAAAACTGTTTTTT. It encodes CASSPGQGWNEKLFF.

This clone was counted a few times. The chain has TRBV7-9 and TRBJ2-7; a possible D gene is TRBD1 (5 bases). Germline CDR1 and CDR2: SEHNR and FQNEAQ (reference sequence). V lost 2 bases and J 5 bases, leaving 13 bases between the germline ends. The CDR3 loop spans 14 amino acids. The CDR3 loop reads CASSLSQGHHEQYF. For the CDR3, the DNA is TGTGCCAGCAGCTTATCCCAGGGCCACCACGAGCAGTACTTC. Full variable domain (remainder filled in from reference TRBV7-9 and TRBJ2-7): DTGVSQNPRHKITKRGQNVTFRCDPISEHNRLYWYRQTLGQGPEFLTYFQNEAQLEKSRLLSDRFSAERPKGSFSTLEIQRTEQGDSAMYLCASSLSQGHHEQYFGPGTRLTVT.

CDR3 coding DNA: TGTGCCAGCAGTGAAGACAGGGGGCTGAGTGAAGCTTTCTTT. Protein product: CASSEDRGLSEAFF. The V gene is TRBV25-1, the J gene TRBJ1-1; 10 bases agree with TRBD1. V was clipped by 2 bases and J by 7 bases; unmatched bases: 4. The CDR3 sequence is 14 residues long. Germline values: CDR1 MGHDK, CDR2 SYGVNS.

This clone turned up a few times. The V and J genes are TRBV29-1 and TRBJ2-2, with a weak D call TRBD1 (5 bases). The CDR3 spans 15 residues. Looked up from germline, CDR1 is SQVTM and CDR2 is ANQGSEA. Trimming removed 7 bases from V and 2 bases from J, with 17 bases in between. The CDR3 DNA is TGCAGCGGACAGTATGGTTTGGGTAACACCGGGGAGCTGTTTTTT. This codes for CSGQYGLGNTGELFF.

The chain links TRBV16 to TRBJ1-2; no clear D. The CDR3 consists of 13 residues. The V gene lost 4 bases and the J gene lost 5 bases, with 11 bases spanning the gap. The V gene's germline CDR1 is KGHSY and CDR2 FQNENV. As DNA, the CDR3 is TGTGCCAGCAGCCTTTCTAGCCTTTATGGCTACACCTTC. It specifies CASSLSSLYGYTF.

The chain is built from TRBV18 and TRBJ1-3; no clear D. The CDR3 has 16 amino acids. V shed 3 bases and J shed 2 bases, with 14 bases lying between them. Germline V gene data show CDR1 as KGHSH and CDR2 as LQKENI. The CDR3 region has the DNA TGTGCCAGCTCACCCTTCCCGGGGTACACTGGAAACACCATATATTTT. Its protein is CASSPFPGYTGNTIYF. The full variable domain, with the rest looked up from reference TRBV18 and TRBJ1-3, is NAGVMQNPRHLVRRRGQEARLRCSPMKGHSHVYWYRQLPEEGLKFMVYLQKENIIDESGMPKERFSAEFPKEGPSILRIQQVVRGDSAAYFCASSPFPGYTGNTIYFGEGSWLTVV.

This sequence joins TRBV28 and TRBJ1-5, with 12 bases identical to TRBD1. This CDR3 has 18 residues. Germline V gene lookup returns CDR1 MDHEN and CDR2 SYDVKM. Germline trimming cut 5 bases from V and 4 bases from J; bases unmatched to any gene: 12. CDR3 sequence: CASSVRDRGRGGNQPQHF. CDR3 bases: TGTGCCAGCAGTGTCCGGGACAGGGGGCGCGGAGGGAATCAGCCCCAGCATTTT.

The V gene is TRBV5-4, the J gene TRBJ2-5; D is possibly TRBD2 (6 bases). With 4 bases removed from V and 13 bases from J, the gap between germline ends came to 17 bases. The CDR3 loop spans 12 amino acids. The germline gives CDR1 SGHNT, CDR2 YYREEE (reference sequence). DNA of the CDR3: TGTGCCAGCAGCCCTGGGCGGGGCGGAGGGTACTTC. Its translation is CASSPGRGGGYF.

As for this clone: The identical CDR3 is also encoded by other nucleotide sequences in the sample. The J gene is TRBJ2-7, the V gene TRBV4-3; D is ambiguous. Germline CDR1 LGHNA, CDR2 YSLEER. The CDR3 runs to 15 residues. The V end was cut by 0 bases, the J end by 0 bases, with 9 bases between. The CDR3 DNA reads as TGCGCCAGCAGCCAAGAGGGCAGTTCCTCCTACGAGCAGTACTTC. Its translation: CASSQEGSSSYEQYF.

This clone was seen a handful of times. J is TRBJ2-5 and V is TRBV2; perhaps TRBD1 as D (6 bases). V was trimmed by 6 bases and J by 4 bases, leaving 18 bases between them. CDR1 is SNHLY, CDR2 FYNNEI, per germline. CDR3 length: 15 amino acids. The CDR3 here is CASRGDRLGRETQYF. The CDR3 nucleotides are TGTGCCAGCAGGGGAGACAGGCTGGGTAGAGAGACCCAGTACTTC.

The chain joins TRBV19 to TRBJ2-7; weak D call: TRBD1 (5 bases). Germline values: CDR1 LNHDA, CDR2 SQIVND (reference sequence). CDR3 length equals 14 residues. Trimming shortened V by 5 bases and J by 5 bases, and 16 bases separated the two germline ends. CDR3 amino acids: CASSPSRQSDEQYF. The CDR3 DNA reads TGTGCCAGTAGTCCGTCACGACAGTCCGACGAGCAGTACTTC.